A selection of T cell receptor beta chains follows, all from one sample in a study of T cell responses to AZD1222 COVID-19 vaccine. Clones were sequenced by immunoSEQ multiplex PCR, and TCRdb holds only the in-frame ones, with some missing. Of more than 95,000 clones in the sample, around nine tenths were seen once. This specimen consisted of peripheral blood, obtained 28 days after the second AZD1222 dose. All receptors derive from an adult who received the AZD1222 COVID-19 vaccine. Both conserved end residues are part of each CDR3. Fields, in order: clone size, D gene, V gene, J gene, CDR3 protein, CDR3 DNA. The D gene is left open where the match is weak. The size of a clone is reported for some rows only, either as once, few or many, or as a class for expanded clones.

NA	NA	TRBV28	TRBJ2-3	CASSTRGGRADTQYF	TGTGCCAGCAGTACCCGAGGGGGGCGGGCAGATACGCAGTATTTT
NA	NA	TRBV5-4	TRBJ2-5	CASSSREQETQYF	TGTGCCAGCAGCTCCCGGGAGCAAGAGACCCAGTACTTC
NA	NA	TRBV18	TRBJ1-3	CASSPPFLQYSGNTIYF	TGTGCCAGCTCACCACCCTTCCTGCAGTACTCTGGAAACACCATATATTTT
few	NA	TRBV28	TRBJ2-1	CASSLPGPQSNEQFF	TGTGCCAGCAGTCTCCCTGGGCCCCAAAGTAATGAGCAGTTCTTC
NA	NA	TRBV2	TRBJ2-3	CASSSSLSTDTQYF	TGTGCCAGCAGTTCGAGCCTAAGCACAGATACGCAGTATTTT
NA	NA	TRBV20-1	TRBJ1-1	CSARGNTEAFF	TGCAGTGCTAGAGGGAACACTGAAGCTTTCTTT
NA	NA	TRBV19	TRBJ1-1	CASRGARAFF	TGTGCCAGTAGGGGGGCGCGGGCTTTCTTT
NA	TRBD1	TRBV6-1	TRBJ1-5	CASSRLGQENQPQHF	TGTGCCAGCAGCCGCCTTGGACAGGAGAATCAGCCCCAGCATTTT
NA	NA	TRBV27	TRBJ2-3	CASSPRGRTDTQYF	TGTGCCAGCAGTCCAAGGGGTCGGACAGATACGCAGTATTTT
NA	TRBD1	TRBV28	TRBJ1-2	CASSLDPFGQGYYGYTF	TGTGCCAGCAGTCTAGATCCCTTTGGACAGGGCTACTATGGCTACACCTTC
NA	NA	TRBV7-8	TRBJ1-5	CASSLPERASLSNQPQHF	TGTGCCAGCAGCTTACCCGAGAGGGCATCCCTTAGCAATCAGCCCCAGCATTTT
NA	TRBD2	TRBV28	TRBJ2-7	CASSFAGEGGIYEQYF	TGTGCCAGCAGTTTCGCCGGGGAGGGAGGGATCTACGAGCAGTACTTC
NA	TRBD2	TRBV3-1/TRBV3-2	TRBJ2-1	CASSPPSLAGTGEQFF	TGTGCCAGCAGCCCCCCCTCTCTAGCGGGAACGGGTGAGCAGTTCTTC
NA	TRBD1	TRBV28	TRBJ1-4	CASSSPGGHEKLFF	TGTGCCAGCAGTTCCCCAGGGGGCCATGAAAAACTGTTTTTT
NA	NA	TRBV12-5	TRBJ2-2	CASRWEDTGELFF	TGTGCTAGTCGATGGGAGGACACCGGGGAGCTGTTTTTT
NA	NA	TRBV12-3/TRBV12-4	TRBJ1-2	CASTQGGGYGYTF	TGTGCCAGCACCCAGGGCGGTGGCTATGGCTACACCTTC